A selection of T cell receptor beta chains follows, all from one sample in a study of blood T cells in healthy people across ages. TCRdb ran MiXCR on the 5' RACE reads and lists one entry per CDR3 protein. The sample has 700,000 to 900,000 distinct CDR3 sequences, around a quarter seen once. These data are also associated with another study on T cells of mothers and their children.

Sequences were obtained from blood. Receptor source: a boy between 10 and 17 years old in good health. CDR3s include the opening cysteine and the closing phenylalanine or tryptophan. D genes are given only for firm matches. A clone size is listed for some rows: how often the clone was seen (once, few, many), or a class if it is expanded.

d_call	clone_size	v_call	j_call	cdr3_aa	cdr3_nt
.	few	TRBV2	TRBJ1-1	CASSAGVDTEAFF	TGTGCCAGCAGTGCAGGGGTGGACACTGAAGCTTTCTTT
.	few	TRBV10-2	TRBJ1-4	CASSEKGPYNEKLFF	TGCGCCAGCAGTGAGAAGGGGCCCTATAATGAAAAACTGTTTTTT
TRBD1	once	TRBV2	TRBJ2-3	CASSENRGLTDTQYF	TGTGCCAGCAGTGAAAACAGGGGGCTCACAGATACGCAGTATTTT
TRBD2	few	TRBV20-1	TRBJ2-3	CSAPGTSGGADTQYF	TGCAGTGCGCCAGGGACTAGCGGGGGGGCAGATACGCAGTATTTT
.	few	TRBV20-1	TRBJ1-2	CSAGGIRDYGYTF	TGCAGTGCCGGGGGCATCCGGGACTATGGCTACACCTTC
.	few	TRBV20-1	TRBJ2-5	CSASTGGHQETQYF	TGCAGTGCTAGTACGGGGGGCCACCAAGAGACCCAGTACTTC
TRBD1	.	TRBV5-1	TRBJ1-1	CASSFSGTGGDSFF	TGCGCCAGCAGTTTCTCCGGGACAGGGGGCGACTCTTTCTTT
TRBD1	many	TRBV29-1	TRBJ2-3	CSASGQGTDTQYF	TGCAGCGCCTCAGGACAGGGGACAGATACGCAGTATTTT
.	.	TRBV20-1	TRBJ2-5	CSAPFVGMEYF	TGCAGTGCTCCCTTTGTTGGGATGGAGTACTTC
TRBD1	.	TRBV6-5	TRBJ1-2	CASSYSRQRQGGYGYTF	TGTGCCAGCAGTTACTCACGCCAACGACAGGGGGGATATGGCTATACCTTC
TRBD1	.	TRBV9	TRBJ1-6	CASSAPTGDSRGSPLHF	TGTGCCAGCAGCGCTCCGACAGGGGATAGCCGAGGGTCACCCCTCCACTTT
.	few	TRBV30	TRBJ2-7	CAWSSLGAAYEQYF	TGTGCCTGGAGTTCCCTCGGGGCGGCTTACGAGCAGTACTTC
.	few	TRBV2	TRBJ2-1	CASGVARDEQFF	TGTGCCAGCGGCGTAGCTCGCGATGAGCAGTTCTTC
.	few	TRBV5-1	TRBJ1-2	CASSLREAGGGYTF	TGCGCCAGCAGCTTGAGGGAGGCCGGAGGTGGCTACACCTTC
.	many	TRBV7-8	TRBJ2-1	CASSLESYNEQFF	TGTGCCAGCAGCTTAGAGTCGTACAATGAGCAGTTCTTC
.	few	TRBV20-1	TRBJ2-3	CSARDDRRFTDTQYF	TGCAGTGCTAGAGACGACAGGCGCTTCACAGATACGCAGTATTTT
.	.	TRBV5-5	TRBJ1-5	CASSLYAGTGNQPQHF	TGTGCCAGCAGCTTATACGCCGGGACGGGAAATCAGCCCCAGCATTTT
.	.	TRBV30	TRBJ1-2	CAWRYGLKDGYTF	TGTGCCTGGAGGTACGGATTAAAGGATGGCTACACCTTC
.	.	TRBV5-1	TRBJ1-5	CASSLGGVINQPQHF	TGCGCCAGCAGCTTGGGGGGGGTAATCAATCAGCCCCAGCATTTT
TRBD2	.	TRBV20-1	TRBJ2-3	CSACSGGDSTDTQYF	TGCAGTGCTTGTAGCGGGGGGGACAGCACAGATACGCAGTATTTT
TRBD1	.	TRBV29-1	TRBJ1-4	CSVEDRDRGEKLFF	TGCAGCGTTGAAGACCGGGACAGGGGTGAAAAACTGTTTTTT
.	.	TRBV5-1	TRBJ2-1	CASSLSGRNYNEQFF	TGCGCCAGCAGCTTGTCGGGACGGAACTACAATGAGCAGTTCTTC
TRBD1	.	TRBV4-3	TRBJ2-4	CASSPETGAVAKNIQYF	TGCGCCAGCAGCCCTGAAACAGGGGCCGTAGCCAAAAACATTCAGTACTTC
TRBD1	many	TRBV12-3/TRBV12-4	TRBJ1-4	CASSRQGTNEKLFF	TGTGCCAGCAGTCGACAGGGGACTAATGAAAAACTGTTTTTT
.	few	TRBV5-6	TRBJ2-1	CASSPFPVQDYNEQFF	TGTGCCAGCAGCCCTTTCCCGGTACAGGACTACAATGAGCAGTTCTTC
.	.	TRBV5-6	TRBJ2-4	CASSLAGTLNIQYF	TGTGCCAGCAGCTTGGCAGGCACGCTAAACATTCAGTACTTC
.	.	TRBV29-1	TRBJ1-4	CSVEAGGRGEKLFF	TGCAGCGTTGAAGCCGGGGGGAGAGGCGAAAAACTGTTTTTT
.	few	TRBV6-6	TRBJ1-1	CASSAIGVDTEAFF	TGTGCCAGCAGCGCGATTGGGGTGGACACTGAAGCTTTCTTT
.	.	TRBV12-3/TRBV12-4	TRBJ2-2	CASKIGWTGELFF	TGTGCCAGCAAAATCGGTTGGACCGGGGAGCTGTTTTTT
.	.	TRBV5-5	TRBJ1-2	CASSLLGISANYGYTF	TGTGCCAGCAGCTTGCTGGGGATTTCAGCTAACTATGGCTACACCTTC
.	.	TRBV27	TRBJ2-3	CASSPGTEIYTDTQYF	TGTGCCAGCAGCCCCGGGACGGAGATTTACACAGATACGCAGTATTTT
.	few	TRBV18	TRBJ2-5	CASSRASAFQETQYF	TGTGCCAGCTCGAGAGCTAGCGCCTTTCAAGAGACCCAGTACTTC
.	few	TRBV20-1	TRBJ1-4	CSARALRVNEKLFF	TGCAGTGCTAGGGCCCTTAGGGTGAATGAAAAACTGTTTTTT
.	.	TRBV7-2	TRBJ2-1	CASTTKGLHNEQFF	TGTGCCAGCACCACCAAAGGGCTCCATAATGAGCAGTTCTTC
.	few	TRBV12-3/TRBV12-4	TRBJ1-1	CASTGRREILMNTEAFF	TGTGCCAGCACAGGGCGGCGGGAAATCTTAATGAACACTGAAGCTTTCTTT
.	few	TRBV6-2/TRBV6-3	TRBJ1-1	CASSYPGALHTEAFF	TGTGCCAGCAGCTATCCAGGAGCGCTCCACACTGAAGCTTTCTTT
TRBD2	.	TRBV10-3	TRBJ2-1	CAAHMGLAGYNEQFF	TGTGCCGCCCATATGGGACTAGCGGGGTACAATGAGCAGTTCTTC
TRBD2	few	TRBV20-1	TRBJ2-2	CSARDAGGGNTGELFF	TGCAGTGCTAGAGATGCGGGCGGGGGGAACACCGGGGAGCTGTTTTTT
.	once	TRBV3-1	TRBJ2-4	CASSPDPEPLGNIQYF	TGTGCCAGCAGCCCCGACCCCGAACCTTTAGGTAACATTCAGTACTTC
.	many	TRBV5-1	TRBJ2-5	CASSSRQETQYF	TGCGCCAGCAGTAGTAGGCAAGAGACCCAGTACTTC
TRBD1	.	TRBV3-1	TRBJ2-7	CASSQQGQGAYEQYF	TGTGCCAGCAGCCAGCAGGGACAGGGGGCCTACGAGCAGTACTTC
.	.	TRBV3-1	TRBJ1-1	CASSQAKVNTEAFF	TGTGCCAGCAGCCAAGCGAAGGTGAACACTGAAGCTTTCTTT
TRBD1	.	TRBV6-5	TRBJ2-3	CASTRQGTDTQYF	TGTGCCAGCACCAGACAGGGAACAGATACGCAGTATTTT
.	.	TRBV9	TRBJ1-4	CASSVEGSTNEKLFF	TGTGCCAGCAGCGTAGAGGGGTCAACTAATGAAAAACTGTTTTTT
TRBD1	.	TRBV7-9	TRBJ2-7	CASSLKGHRGGGTYEQYF	TGTGCCAGCAGCTTAAAGGGGCACAGGGGTGGGGGTACCTACGAGCAGTACTTC
.	.	TRBV12-3/TRBV12-4	TRBJ2-7	CASSLGGRYEQYF	TGTGCCAGCAGTTTGGGGGGACGTTACGAGCAGTACTTC
.	many	TRBV12-3/TRBV12-4	TRBJ2-7	CASSLRSSYEQYF	TGTGCCAGCTCCCTTAGGAGCTCCTACGAGCAGTACTTC
.	.	TRBV21-1	TRBJ2-1	CASSKGGAGSYNEQFF	TGTGCCAGCAGCAAAGGCGGCGCAGGCTCCTACAATGAGCAGTTCTTC
TRBD1	.	TRBV7-9	TRBJ1-4	CASSLGQDLNEKLFF	TGTGCCAGCAGCCTAGGACAGGACCTTAATGAAAAACTGTTTTTT
.	.	TRBV27	TRBJ2-2	CASSPAPNTGELFF	TGTGCCAGCAGTCCCGCGCCGAACACCGGGGAGCTGTTTTTT
TRBD2	few	TRBV2	TRBJ2-3	CASSECGGVSTDTQYF	TGTGCCAGCAGTGAATGCGGGGGGGTTAGCACAGATACGCAGTATTTT
.	.	TRBV6-6	TRBJ1-1	CASSPDTYTEAFF	TGTGCCAGCAGCCCGGACACCTACACTGAAGCTTTCTTT
TRBD2	.	TRBV5-1	TRBJ2-5	CASSWRTSGRQETQYF	TGCGCCAGCAGCTGGCGGACTAGCGGCCGACAAGAGACCCAGTACTTC
TRBD2	.	TRBV7-8	TRBJ2-1	CASSLRGGPSGNNEQFF	TGTGCCAGCAGCCTAAGAGGAGGGCCTAGCGGAAACAATGAGCAGTTCTTC
.	few	TRBV5-1	TRBJ1-5	CASSLGSPKGHQPQHF	TGCGCCAGCAGCTTGGGATCCCCGAAGGGCCATCAGCCCCAGCATTTT
.	few	TRBV3-1	TRBJ2-5	CASSQQTTRTEESQYF	TGTGCCAGCAGCCAGCAAACCACTCGGACAGAGGAGTCCCAGTACTTC
TRBD1	few	TRBV12-3/TRBV12-4	TRBJ1-1	CASSHRGVGGTEAFF	TGTGCCAGCAGTCACAGGGGAGTAGGGGGCACTGAAGCTTTCTTT
.	.	TRBV6-5	TRBJ2-7	CASSPSTGREGYEQYF	TGTGCCAGCAGCCCCTCGACAGGCCGGGAAGGGTACGAGCAGTACTTC
.	.	TRBV7-9	TRBJ1-2	CASGKVVGYTF	TGTGCCAGCGGTAAAGTAGTTGGCTACACCTTC